A selection of T cell receptor beta chains follows, all from one sample in a study of T cell responses to AZD1222 COVID-19 vaccine. Assay used: immunoSEQ multiplex PCR; TCRdb lists only in-frame clones, some missing. The table records roughly 110,000 clones, around 90% of them present only once. The specimen comprised peripheral blood, sampled on day 0 of AZD1222 vaccination. Source of these receptors: an adult in good health. Each CDR3 is given with its conserved first and last residue. The D gene is left open where the match is weak. Rows may omit the clone size; those that give it use once, few, many or a size class.

v_gene	j_gene	abundance	d_gene	CDR3nt	CDR3aa
TRBV14	TRBJ2-1	NA	TRBD2	TGTGCCAGCAGCCAAGAATCACAGCGGGGGCTTCTCGTGGCCTACAATGAGCAGTTCTTC	CASSQESQRGLLVAYNEQFF
TRBV27	TRBJ2-7	NA	NA	TGTGCCAGCAGTTTATCCGGGGTAGCCCACGAGCAGTACTTC	CASSLSGVAHEQYF
TRBV6-5	TRBJ1-2	NA	NA	TGTGCCAGCAGTCGGAGATCTTATGGCTACACCTTC	CASSRRSYGYTF
TRBV7-9	TRBJ2-2	NA	NA	TGTGCCAGCAGCTCCCCCCTGGGCGGGGAGCTGTTTTTT	CASSSPLGGELFF
TRBV4-1	TRBJ2-5	NA	NA	TGCGCCAGCAGCCTAAGCCCTCCCGGGACGCCACAAGAGACCCAGTACTTC	CASSLSPPGTPQETQYF
TRBV15	TRBJ1-2	NA	NA	TGTGCCACCAGCAGAGTGGAAGGGGCAACTGCTAACTATGGCTACACCTTC	CATSRVEGATANYGYTF
TRBV18	TRBJ1-2	NA	NA	TGTGCCAGCTCACCTCCCAATTATGGCTACACCTTC	CASSPPNYGYTF
TRBV9	TRBJ2-3	NA	TRBD2	TGTGCCAGCAGCCGACTAGCGGCGCCGTCAGATACGCAGTATTTT	CASSRLAAPSDTQYF
TRBV11-2	TRBJ1-1	NA	TRBD1	TGTGCCAGCAGCTTAACAGGGGGCAGGAACACTGAAGCTTTCTTT	CASSLTGGRNTEAFF
TRBV24-1	TRBJ2-1	NA	TRBD2	TGTGCCACCAGTCCGGCTAGCGGGGTAGGCAATGAGCAGTTCTTC	CATSPASGVGNEQFF
TRBV24-1	TRBJ2-3	NA	NA	TGTGCCACCAGTGACCCCACGGACGGAGATACGCAGTATTTT	CATSDPTDGDTQYF
TRBV6-2/TRBV6-3	TRBJ1-4	few	NA	TGTGCCAGCAGTTACTCGAATGAAAAACTGTTTTTT	CASSYSNEKLFF
TRBV11-2	TRBJ2-1	NA	TRBD2	TGTGCCAGCAGCGGAAGCGGGGTGCCCTACAATGAGCAGTTCTTC	CASSGSGVPYNEQFF
TRBV7-3	TRBJ2-1	NA	NA	TGTGCCAGCAGCTTAGCCGGCGGCGGGCAGTTCTTC	CASSLAGGGQFF
TRBV19	TRBJ1-2	NA	NA	TGTGCCAGTAGTATAGATCCCGGGGCCCTGGTCTTGGGCTACACCTTC	CASSIDPGALVLGYTF
TRBV18	TRBJ2-1	NA	NA	TGTGCCAGCTCACCACCGGGGGGGCGGGGTGAGCAGTTCTTC	CASSPPGGRGEQFF
TRBV4-1	TRBJ1-1	NA	NA	TGCGCCAGCAGCCAAGATGGGGGGGATATGGCTTTAACTGAAGCTTTCTTT	CASSQDGGDMALTEAFF
TRBV7-7	TRBJ2-3	NA	NA	TGTGCCAACCTGGGGGCAGTGCGGACGAACACAGATACGCAGTATTTT	CANLGAVRTNTDTQYF
TRBV2	TRBJ1-2	NA	TRBD1	TGTGCCAGCAGTGAAGCGACAGGGATTACTGGCTACACCTTC	CASSEATGITGYTF
TRBV14	TRBJ2-5	NA	NA	TGTGCCAGCAGCCAAGATGAACTCTGGGGGGAGACCCAGTACTTC	CASSQDELWGETQYF
TRBV9	TRBJ2-1	NA	TRBD2	TGTGCCAGCAGCGCAGACTTAACTAGCGGGGGGATTCTTGGGGAGCAGTTCTTC	CASSADLTSGGILGEQFF
TRBV4-3	TRBJ2-7	NA	TRBD2	TGCGCCAGCAGCCCCTCGGCGGGGGGGCGCGAGCAGTACTTC	CASSPSAGGREQYF
TRBV11-2	TRBJ2-5	NA	NA	TGTGCCAGCAGCCCCCAAACAGGGATCGAGACCCAGTACTTC	CASSPQTGIETQYF
TRBV11-2	TRBJ2-5	NA	NA	TGTGCCAGCAGCTTAGATGCGGGGTCCCAGTACTTC	CASSLDAGSQYF
TRBV29-1	TRBJ2-6	NA	TRBD1	TGCAGCGTTGAGGGAAGACGGACAGGGACCGGGGCCAACGTCCTGACTTTC	CSVEGRRTGTGANVLTF
TRBV6-5	TRBJ1-6	NA	TRBD1	TGTGCCAGCACTAACGACAGGGGTTCACCCCTCCACTTT	CASTNDRGSPLHF
TRBV6-5	TRBJ1-2	NA	NA	TGTGCCAGCAGTTACTCGAGTCAGGGTGGCTATGGCTACACCTTC	CASSYSSQGGYGYTF
TRBV19	TRBJ1-3	NA	NA	TGTGCCAGTAGTATGGTTATTGGAAACACCATATATTTT	CASSMVIGNTIYF
TRBV6-5	TRBJ1-2	NA	NA	TGTGCCAGCAGCCCCAGGTGGGGGGGCTACTATGGCTACACCTTC	CASSPRWGGYYGYTF
TRBV30	TRBJ1-2	NA	NA	TGTGCCTGGAGTGTTGGGCAGAGCTACACCTTC	CAWSVGQSYTF
TRBV5-6	TRBJ1-5	NA	NA	TGTGCCAGCAGCCCGTGGGGTCTCGGCGGCCAGCCCCAGCATTTT	CASSPWGLGGQPQHF
TRBV6-5	TRBJ2-5	NA	NA	TGTGCCAGCAGTCCCGGGACTTACCAAGAGACCCAGTACTTC	CASSPGTYQETQYF
TRBV23-1	TRBJ2-2	NA	NA	TGCGCCAGCAGTCAATCAAGGGGGGTTCGGGAGAAAAAGAACACCGGGGAGCTGTTTTTT	CASSQSRGVREKKNTGELFF
TRBV4-3	TRBJ1-2	NA	NA	TGCGCCAGCAGCCAAGATATGGGAACACCTATTGGCTACACCTTC	CASSQDMGTPIGYTF
TRBV12-3/TRBV12-4	TRBJ2-2	few	NA	TGTGCCAGCAATTCATTGACCACCGGGGAGCTGTTTTTT	CASNSLTTGELFF
TRBV27	TRBJ1-1	NA	TRBD1	TGTGCCAGCAGTCTTATTTCGACAGGGGGCATTTCTGAAGCTTTCTTT	CASSLISTGGISEAFF
TRBV6-4	TRBJ1-1	few	TRBD1	TGTGCCAGCAGTGCAGGACAGGCCACTGAAGCTTTCTTT	CASSAGQATEAFF
TRBV2	TRBJ2-1	NA	TRBD1	TGTGCCAGCAGGTACTCCGGGACAGGGATAAATGAGCAGTTCTTC	CASRYSGTGINEQFF
TRBV5-5	TRBJ2-7	NA	TRBD1	TGTGCCAGCAGCTTGGAACCGGGACAGGGGTACGAGCAGTACTTC	CASSLEPGQGYEQYF
TRBV27	TRBJ1-5	NA	NA	TGTGCCAGCAGGTCCGAAGGACTCAGCAATCAGCCCCAGCATTTT	CASRSEGLSNQPQHF
TRBV5-1	TRBJ2-7	NA	NA	TGCGCCAGCAGCCTTTCGAGCTCCTACGAGCAGTACTTC	CASSLSSSYEQYF
TRBV7-2	TRBJ2-5	NA	NA	TGTGCCAGCAGCGGCCAGCTCCAGCGCCCCGAGACCCAGTACTTC	CASSGQLQRPETQYF
TRBV15	TRBJ2-1	NA	NA	TGTGCCACCAGCAGCGGGGGTTATACCTACAATGAGCAGTTCTTC	CATSSGGYTYNEQFF
TRBV5-4	TRBJ2-4	NA	NA	TGTGCCAGCAGCCCGGATTTGGGCGGCCCCCAAAACATTCAGTACTTC	CASSPDLGGPQNIQYF
TRBV5-1	TRBJ2-1	NA	NA	TGCGCCAGCAGCTTGTCGAGAGAGCAGTTCTTC	CASSLSREQFF
TRBV5-1	TRBJ2-3	NA	TRBD2	TGCGCCAGCAGCCCATCTAGCGGGGGGACCTATTACACAGATACGCAGTATTTT	CASSPSSGGTYYTDTQYF
TRBV27	TRBJ1-1	NA	NA	TGTGCCAGCATTTCCACGGGACGGATGAACACTGAAGCTTTCTTT	CASISTGRMNTEAFF
TRBV6-1	TRBJ2-1	NA	TRBD2	TGTGCCAGCAGTGAAGCGTTGGGGGGGGTAGGTGAGCAGTTCTTC	CASSEALGGVGEQFF
TRBV25-1	TRBJ1-2	once	NA	TGTGCCAGCCACACCGGGACTTCGGCCCCCTATGGCTACACCTTC	CASHTGTSAPYGYTF
TRBV30	TRBJ2-7	NA	NA	TGTGCTTCCGGGGGGCGATACGAGCAGTACTTC	CASGGRYEQYF
TRBV7-2	TRBJ2-1	NA	NA	TGTGCCAGCAGCTTGTGGGGAACGAATGAGCAGTTCTTC	CASSLWGTNEQFF
TRBV7-2	TRBJ1-5	NA	NA	TGTGCCAGCAGCTTATATACCGATCAGCCCCAGCATTTT	CASSLYTDQPQHF
TRBV3-1/TRBV3-2	TRBJ1-1	few	NA	TGTGCCAGCAGCCAAGTCTCCAGGGACACTGAAGCTTTCTTT	CASSQVSRDTEAFF
TRBV5-8	TRBJ2-7	NA	TRBD1	TGTGCCAGCAGCTATTCCGGGACAGGACCCTACGAGCAGTACTTC	CASSYSGTGPYEQYF
TRBV10-3	TRBJ2-3	NA	TRBD1	TGTGCCATCAGCCGGACAGGGGTGGGAGATACGCAGTATTTT	CAISRTGVGDTQYF